This T cell receptor (beta chain) was observed in a study of T cell responses to AZD1222 COVID-19 vaccine. Turning to the study itself: Recipients boosted at about 4 weeks or about 12 weeks are pooled. Study conclusions and caveats: Possibly, clonal diversity was underestimated; donors were largely white British and included more females. Regions 160-218 and 743-854 dominated among vaccine-associated CD4 TCRs spanning spike. The study reported that nearly half of spike-specific TCRs target unmutated variant regions.

With respect to this clone: Its antigen remains unidentified.

V gave up 6 bases and J gave up 1 base; unmatched junction bases: 6. Germline V gene sequence: CDR1 MNHEY, CDR2 SVGAGI. This CDR3 is built from 15 residues. Assay used: immunoSEQ multiplex PCR; TCRdb lists only in-frame clones, some missing. Altogether approximately 170,000 clones are present, roughly nine tenths being singletons, with the ten largest covering 6.5% to 7%. This rearrangement joins TRBV6-5 to TRBJ1-2, with 9 bases that match TRBD1. This material consisted of peripheral blood, taken on day 0 of AZD1222 vaccination. The clonotype comes from an adult in good health. The CDR3: CASSRGTGINYGYTF. In nucleotides, the CDR3 is TGTGCCAGCAGCCGCGGGACAGGGATTAACTATGGCTACACCTTC.